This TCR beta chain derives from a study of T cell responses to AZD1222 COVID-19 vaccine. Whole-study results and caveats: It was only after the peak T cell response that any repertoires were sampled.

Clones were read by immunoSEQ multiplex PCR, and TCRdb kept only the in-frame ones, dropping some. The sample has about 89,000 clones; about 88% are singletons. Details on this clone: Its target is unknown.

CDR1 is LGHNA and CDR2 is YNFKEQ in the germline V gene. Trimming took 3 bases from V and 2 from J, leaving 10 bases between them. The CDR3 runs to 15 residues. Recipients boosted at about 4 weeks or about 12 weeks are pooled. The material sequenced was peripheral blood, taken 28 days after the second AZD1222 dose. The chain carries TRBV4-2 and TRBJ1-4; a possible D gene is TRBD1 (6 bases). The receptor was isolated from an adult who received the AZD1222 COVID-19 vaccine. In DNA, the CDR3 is TGTGCCAGCAGCCACGCAGGGGCCACTAATGAAAAACTGTTTTTT. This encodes CASSHAGATNEKLFF.